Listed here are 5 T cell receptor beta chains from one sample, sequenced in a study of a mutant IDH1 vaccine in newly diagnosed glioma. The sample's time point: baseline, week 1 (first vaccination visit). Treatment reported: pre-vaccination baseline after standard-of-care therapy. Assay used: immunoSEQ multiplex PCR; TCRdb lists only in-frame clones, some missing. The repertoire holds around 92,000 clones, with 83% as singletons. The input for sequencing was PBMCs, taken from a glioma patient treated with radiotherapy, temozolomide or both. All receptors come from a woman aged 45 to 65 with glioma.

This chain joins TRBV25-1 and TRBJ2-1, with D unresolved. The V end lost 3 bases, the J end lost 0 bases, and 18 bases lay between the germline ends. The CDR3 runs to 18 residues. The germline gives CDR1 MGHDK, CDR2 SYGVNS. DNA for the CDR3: TGTGCCAGCAGTGATCTTAGTGGCGGACGGAGCTCCTACAATGAGCAGTTCTTC. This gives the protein CASSDLSGGRSSYNEQFF.

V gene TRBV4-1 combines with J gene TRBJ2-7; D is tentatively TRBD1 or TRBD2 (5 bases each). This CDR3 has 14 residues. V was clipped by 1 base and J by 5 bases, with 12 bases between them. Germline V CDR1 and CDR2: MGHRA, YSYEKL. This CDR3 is CASSQGEGRNEQYF. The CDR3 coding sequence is TGCGCCAGCAGCCAAGGAGAGGGGCGGAACGAGCAGTACTTC.

The CDR3 coding sequence is TGTGCCAGCAGTTTATGGCTTGGGGCGAATTCACCCCTCCACTTT. Its protein is CASSLWLGANSPLHF. The chain employs TRBV27 and TRBJ1-6; D possibly corresponds to TRBD1 (5 bases). The V gene lost 1 base and the J gene lost 7 bases, with 11 bases spanning the gap. The CDR3 length is 15 residues. CDR1 and CDR2 from the germline V gene are MNHEY and SMNVEV (reference sequence).

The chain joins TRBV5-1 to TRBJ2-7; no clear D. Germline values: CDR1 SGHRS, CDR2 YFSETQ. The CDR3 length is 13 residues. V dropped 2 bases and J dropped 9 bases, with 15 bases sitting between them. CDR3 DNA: TGCGCCAGCAGCTTCGAGTCCAAAAGTCGGCAGTACTTC. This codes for CASSFESKSRQYF. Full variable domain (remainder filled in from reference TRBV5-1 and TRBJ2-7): KAGVTQTPRYLIKTRGQQVTLSCSPISGHRSVSWYQQTPGQGLQFLFEYFSETQRNKGNFPGRFSGRQFSNSRSEMNVSTLELGDSALYLCASSFESKSRQYFGPGTRLTVT.

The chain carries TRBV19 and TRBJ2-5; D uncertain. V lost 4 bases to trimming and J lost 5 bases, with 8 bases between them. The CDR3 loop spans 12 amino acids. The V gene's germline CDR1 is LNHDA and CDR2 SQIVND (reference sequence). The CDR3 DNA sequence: TGTGCCAGTAGTACACTCTGGGAGACCCAGTACTTC. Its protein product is CASSTLWETQYF.